The clone carrying this T cell receptor (beta chain) came up once. Its antigen is as yet unknown. This sample was included in a study of cytomegalovirus exposure and HLA in healthy donors. PCR was performed using 60 Vbeta and 13 Jbeta primers. Sequenced by immunoSEQ multiplex PCR; TCRdb stores in-frame clones only, minus some. The table shows about 170,000 clones, with around 75% occurring only once. CDR3 length: 17 amino acids. V lost 5 bases to trimming and J lost 2 bases; unmatched junction nucleotides: 10. The germline CDR1 and CDR2 sequences are SGHAT and FQNNGV. General study points: Rare TCR sequences predominated, though certain public TCRs were found in many donors.

The genes are TRBV11-2 and TRBJ1-2; 11 bases match TRBD1. The sequence was obtained from a woman in her fifties or sixties in good health and CMV-seropositive. Sequenced input: PBMCs. The DNA of the CDR3 is TGTGCCAGCAGCGGCGGGACAGGGGGACTTCTCAACTATGGCTACACCTTC. Protein sequence: CASSGGTGGLLNYGYTF.